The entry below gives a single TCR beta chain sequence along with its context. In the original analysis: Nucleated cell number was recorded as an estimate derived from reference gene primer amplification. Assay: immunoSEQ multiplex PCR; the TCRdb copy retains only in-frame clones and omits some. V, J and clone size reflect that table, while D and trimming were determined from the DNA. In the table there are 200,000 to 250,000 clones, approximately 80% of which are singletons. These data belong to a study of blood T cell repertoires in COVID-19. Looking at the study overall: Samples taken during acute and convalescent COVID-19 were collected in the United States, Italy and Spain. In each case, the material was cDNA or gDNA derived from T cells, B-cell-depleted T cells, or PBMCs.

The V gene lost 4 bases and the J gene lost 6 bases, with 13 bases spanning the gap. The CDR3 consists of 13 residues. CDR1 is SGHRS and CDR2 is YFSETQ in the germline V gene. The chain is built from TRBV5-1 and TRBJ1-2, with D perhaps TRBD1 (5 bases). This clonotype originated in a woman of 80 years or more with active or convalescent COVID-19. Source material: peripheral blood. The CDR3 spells CASSLGGYDGYTF. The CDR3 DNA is TGCGCCAGCAGCCTTGGGGGGTATGATGGCTACACCTTC.